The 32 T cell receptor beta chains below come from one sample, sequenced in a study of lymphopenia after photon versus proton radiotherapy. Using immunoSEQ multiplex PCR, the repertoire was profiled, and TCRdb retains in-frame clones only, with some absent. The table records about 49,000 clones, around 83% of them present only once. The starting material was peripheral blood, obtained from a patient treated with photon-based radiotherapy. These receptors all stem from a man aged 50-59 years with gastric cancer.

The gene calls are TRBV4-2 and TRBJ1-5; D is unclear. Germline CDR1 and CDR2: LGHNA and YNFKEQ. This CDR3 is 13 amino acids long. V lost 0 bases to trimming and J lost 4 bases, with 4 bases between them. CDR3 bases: TGTGCCAGCAGCCAAGACAATAATCAGCCCCAGCATTTT. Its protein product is CASSQDNNQPQHF.

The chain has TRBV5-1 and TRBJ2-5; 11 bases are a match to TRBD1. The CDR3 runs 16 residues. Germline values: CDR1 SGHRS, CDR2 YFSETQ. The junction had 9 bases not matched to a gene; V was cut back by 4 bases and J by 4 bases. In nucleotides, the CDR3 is TGCGCCAGCAGCCTAGGACAGGGGGCGTATAGAGAGACCCAGTACTTC. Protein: CASSLGQGAYRETQYF.

In nucleotides, the CDR3 is TGTGCCAGCAGCCCCGGACTAGCGGGGGGCACCGGGGAGCTGTTTTTT. This encodes CASSPGLAGGTGELFF. V and J are TRBV11-1 and TRBJ2-2; 14 bases are a match to TRBD2. This CDR3 has 16 amino acids. V was pared by 5 bases and J by 4 bases, with 3 bases of the junction left unmatched. Germline V gene lookup returns CDR1 SGHAT and CDR2 FQDESV (reference sequence). Looking up the rest from reference TRBV11-1 and TRBJ2-2 gives the full variable domain: EAEVAQSPRYKITEKSQAVAFWCDPISGHATLYWYRQILGQGPELLVQFQDESVVDDSQLPKDRFSAERLKGVDSTLKIQPAELGDSAMYLCASSPGLAGGTGELFFGEGSRLTVL.

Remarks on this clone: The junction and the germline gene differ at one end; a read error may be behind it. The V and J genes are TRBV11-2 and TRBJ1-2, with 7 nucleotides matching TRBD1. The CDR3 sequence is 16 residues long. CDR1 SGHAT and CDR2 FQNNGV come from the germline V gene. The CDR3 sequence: CASTLLRQGFNYGYTF. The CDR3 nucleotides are TGTGCCAGCACCTTACTCCGACAGGGTTTTAACTATGGCTACACCTTC.

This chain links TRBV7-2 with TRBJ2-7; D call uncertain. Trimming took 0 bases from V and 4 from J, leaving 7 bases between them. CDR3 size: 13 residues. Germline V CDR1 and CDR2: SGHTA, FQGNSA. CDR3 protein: CASSLALIYEQYF. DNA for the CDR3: TGTGCCAGCAGCTTAGCGCTAATATACGAGCAGTACTTC.

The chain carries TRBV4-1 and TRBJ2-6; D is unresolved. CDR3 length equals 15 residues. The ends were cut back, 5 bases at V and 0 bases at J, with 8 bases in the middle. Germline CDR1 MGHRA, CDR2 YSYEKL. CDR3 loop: CASSVRDSGANVLTF. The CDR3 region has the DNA TGCGCCAGCAGCGTACGCGACTCTGGGGCCAACGTCCTGACTTTC.

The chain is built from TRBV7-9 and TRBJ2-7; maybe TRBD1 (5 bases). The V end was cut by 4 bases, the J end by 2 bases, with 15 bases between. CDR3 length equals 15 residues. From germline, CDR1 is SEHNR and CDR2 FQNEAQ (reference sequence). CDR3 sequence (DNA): TGTGCCAGCAGCTCCCCTCGAGACAGAACCTACGAGCAGTACTTC. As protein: CASSSPRDRTYEQYF.

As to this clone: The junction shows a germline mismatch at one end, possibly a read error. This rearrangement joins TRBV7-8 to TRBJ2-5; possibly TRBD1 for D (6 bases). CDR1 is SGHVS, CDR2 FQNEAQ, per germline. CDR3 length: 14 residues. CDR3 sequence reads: CASSLGQPKETQYF. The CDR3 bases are TGTGCCAGCAGTTTAGGACAGCCAAAAGAGACCCAGTACTTC. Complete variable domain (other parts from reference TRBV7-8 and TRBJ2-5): GAGVSQSPRYKVAKRGQDVALRCDPISGHVSLFWYQQALGQGPEFLTYFQNEAQLDKSGLPSDRFFAERPEGSVSTLKIQRTQQEDSAVYLCASSLGQPKETQYFGPGTRLLVL.

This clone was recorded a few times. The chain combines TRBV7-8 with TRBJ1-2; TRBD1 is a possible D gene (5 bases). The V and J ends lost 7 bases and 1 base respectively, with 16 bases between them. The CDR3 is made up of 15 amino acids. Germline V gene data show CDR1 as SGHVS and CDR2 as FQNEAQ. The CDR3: CASTDRGSHNYGYTF. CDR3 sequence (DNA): TGTGCCAGCACAGATAGGGGTAGCCATAACTATGGCTACACCTTC.

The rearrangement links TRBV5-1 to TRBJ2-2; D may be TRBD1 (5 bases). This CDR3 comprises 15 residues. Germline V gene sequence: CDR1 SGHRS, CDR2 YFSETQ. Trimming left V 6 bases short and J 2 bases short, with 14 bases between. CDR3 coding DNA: TGCGCCAGCACCCGAACAGGCGGAAACACCGGGGAGCTGTTTTTT. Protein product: CASTRTGGNTGELFF.

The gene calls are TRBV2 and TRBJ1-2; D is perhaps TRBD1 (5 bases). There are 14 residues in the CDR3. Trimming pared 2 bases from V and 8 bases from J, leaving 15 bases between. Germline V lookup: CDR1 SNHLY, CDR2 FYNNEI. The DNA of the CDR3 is TGTGCCAGCAGTGAAAGGGGCAGGGTGGGAGGCTACACCTTC. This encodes CASSERGRVGGYTF.

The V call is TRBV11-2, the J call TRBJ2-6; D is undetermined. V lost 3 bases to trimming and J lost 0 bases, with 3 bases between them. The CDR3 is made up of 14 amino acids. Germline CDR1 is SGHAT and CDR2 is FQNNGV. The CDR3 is CASSLRSGANVLTF. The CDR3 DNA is TGTGCCAGCAGCTTGCGCTCTGGGGCCAACGTCCTGACTTTC.

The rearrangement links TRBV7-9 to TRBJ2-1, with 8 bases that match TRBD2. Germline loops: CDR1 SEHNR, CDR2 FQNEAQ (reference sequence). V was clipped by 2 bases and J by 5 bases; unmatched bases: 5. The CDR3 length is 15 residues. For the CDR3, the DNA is TGTGCCAGCAGCTTAAGAAGCGGGAGTAACAATGAGCAGTTCTTC. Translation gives CASSLRSGSNNEQFF.

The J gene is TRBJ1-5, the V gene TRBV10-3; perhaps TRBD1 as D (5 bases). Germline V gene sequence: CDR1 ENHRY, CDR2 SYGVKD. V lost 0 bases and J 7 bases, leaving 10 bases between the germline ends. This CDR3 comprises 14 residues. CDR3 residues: CAISESGHWQPQHF. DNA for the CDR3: TGTGCCATCAGTGAGTCGGGGCATTGGCAGCCCCAGCATTTT.

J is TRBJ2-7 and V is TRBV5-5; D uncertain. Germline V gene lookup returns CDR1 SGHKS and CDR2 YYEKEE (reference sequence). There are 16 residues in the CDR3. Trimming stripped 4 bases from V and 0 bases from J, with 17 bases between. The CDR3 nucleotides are TGTGCCAGCAGCCCTGAGGCCGGCGGCTACTCCTACGAGCAGTACTTC. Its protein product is CASSPEAGGYSYEQYF.

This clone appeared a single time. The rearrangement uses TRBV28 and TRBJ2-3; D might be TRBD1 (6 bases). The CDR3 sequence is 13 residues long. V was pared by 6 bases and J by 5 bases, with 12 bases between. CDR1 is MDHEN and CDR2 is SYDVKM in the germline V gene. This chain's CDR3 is CASRGTGKDTQYF. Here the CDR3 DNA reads TGTGCCAGCAGGGGAACAGGGAAAGATACGCAGTATTTT.

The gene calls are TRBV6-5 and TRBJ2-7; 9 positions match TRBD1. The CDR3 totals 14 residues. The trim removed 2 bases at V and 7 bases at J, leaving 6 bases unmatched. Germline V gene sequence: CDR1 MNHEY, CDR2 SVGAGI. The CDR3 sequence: CASSYGTGSREQYF. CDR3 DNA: TGTGCCAGCAGTTACGGGACAGGGTCACGAGAGCAGTACTTC.

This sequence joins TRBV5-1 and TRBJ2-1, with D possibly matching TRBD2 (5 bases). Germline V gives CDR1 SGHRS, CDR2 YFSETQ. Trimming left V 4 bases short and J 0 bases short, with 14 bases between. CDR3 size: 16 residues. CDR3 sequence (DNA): TGCGCCAGCAGCATACTCCCGGGGAGCTCCTACAATGAGCAGTTCTTC. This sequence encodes CASSILPGSSYNEQFF.

The CDR3 sequence is CASSRDRGSTYEQYF. In DNA, the CDR3 is TGTGCCAGCAGTCGGGACAGGGGGTCCACCTACGAGCAGTACTTC. The V gene is TRBV2, the J gene TRBJ2-7; 11 nucleotides match TRBD1. Germline V CDR1 and CDR2: SNHLY, FYNNEI. The CDR3 consists of 15 residues. V trimming: 5 bases; J trimming: 2 bases; junction bases outside the gene matches: 5.

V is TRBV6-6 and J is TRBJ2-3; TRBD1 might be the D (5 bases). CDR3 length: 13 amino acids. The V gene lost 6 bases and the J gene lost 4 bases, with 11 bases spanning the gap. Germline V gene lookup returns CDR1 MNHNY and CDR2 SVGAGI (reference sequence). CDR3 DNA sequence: TGTGCCAGCAGACCACTGGGGCCAGATACGCAGTATTTT. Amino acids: CASRPLGPDTQYF.

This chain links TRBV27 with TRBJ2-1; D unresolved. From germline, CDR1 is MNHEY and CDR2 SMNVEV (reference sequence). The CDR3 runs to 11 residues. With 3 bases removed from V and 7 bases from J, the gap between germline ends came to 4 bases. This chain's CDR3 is CASSFRNEQFF. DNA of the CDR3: TGTGCCAGCAGTTTCAGGAATGAGCAGTTCTTC.

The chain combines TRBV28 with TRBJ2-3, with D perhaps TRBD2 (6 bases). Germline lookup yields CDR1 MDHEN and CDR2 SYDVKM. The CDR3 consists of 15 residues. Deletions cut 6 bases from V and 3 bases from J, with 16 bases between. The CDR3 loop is CASSLGGVGTDTQYF. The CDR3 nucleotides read TGTGCCAGCAGCCTAGGAGGGGTAGGGACAGATACGCAGTATTTT.

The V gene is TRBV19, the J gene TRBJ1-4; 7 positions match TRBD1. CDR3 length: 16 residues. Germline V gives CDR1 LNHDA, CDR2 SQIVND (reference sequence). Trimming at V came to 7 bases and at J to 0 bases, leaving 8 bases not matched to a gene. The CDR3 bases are TGTGCCAGTACCCCGGGACAGACTCCAACTAATGAAAAACTGTTTTTT. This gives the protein CASTPGQTPTNEKLFF.

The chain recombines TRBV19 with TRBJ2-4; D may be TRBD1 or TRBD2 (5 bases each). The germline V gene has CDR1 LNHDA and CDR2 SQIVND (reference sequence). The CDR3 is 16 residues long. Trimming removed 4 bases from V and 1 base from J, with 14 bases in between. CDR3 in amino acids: CASSTPRGVAKNIQYF. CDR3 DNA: TGTGCCAGTAGTACCCCACGAGGGGTTGCCAAAAACATTCAGTACTTC. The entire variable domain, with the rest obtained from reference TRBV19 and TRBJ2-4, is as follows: DGGITQSPKYLFRKEGQNVTLSCEQNLNHDAMYWYRQDPGQGLRLIYYSQIVNDFQKGDIAEGYSVSREKKESFPLTVTSAQKNPTAFYLCASSTPRGVAKNIQYFGAGTRLSVL.

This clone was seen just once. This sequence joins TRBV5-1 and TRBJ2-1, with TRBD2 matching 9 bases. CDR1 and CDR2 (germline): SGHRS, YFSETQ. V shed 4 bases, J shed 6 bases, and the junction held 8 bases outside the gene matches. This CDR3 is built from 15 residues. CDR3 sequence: CASSPPGLASNEQFF. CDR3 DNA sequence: TGCGCCAGCAGCCCTCCGGGACTAGCTTCCAATGAGCAGTTCTTC.

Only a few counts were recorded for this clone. The CDR3 coding sequence is TGTGCCAGTAGTATACTAGCGGGAGGATGGAATGAGCAGTTCTTC. It translates to CASSILAGGWNEQFF. The V gene is TRBV19, the J gene TRBJ2-1, with TRBD2 matching 11 bases. Per the germline V gene, CDR1 is LNHDA and CDR2 is SQIVND (reference sequence). The CDR3 runs to 15 residues. The V and J ends lost 2 bases and 7 bases, in that order; junction bases with no gene match: 4.

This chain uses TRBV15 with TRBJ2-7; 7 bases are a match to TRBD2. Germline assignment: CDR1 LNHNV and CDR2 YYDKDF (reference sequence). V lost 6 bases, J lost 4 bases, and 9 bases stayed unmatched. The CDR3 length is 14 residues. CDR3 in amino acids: CATSGGGSGYEQYF. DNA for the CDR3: TGTGCCACCAGTGGGGGGGGGAGTGGATACGAGCAGTACTTC.

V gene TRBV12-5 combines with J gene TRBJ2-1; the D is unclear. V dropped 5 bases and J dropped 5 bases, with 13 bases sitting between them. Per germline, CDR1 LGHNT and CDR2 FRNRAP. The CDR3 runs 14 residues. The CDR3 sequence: CASGPDGRNNEQFF. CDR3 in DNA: TGTGCTAGTGGTCCCGACGGGCGAAACAATGAGCAGTTCTTC.

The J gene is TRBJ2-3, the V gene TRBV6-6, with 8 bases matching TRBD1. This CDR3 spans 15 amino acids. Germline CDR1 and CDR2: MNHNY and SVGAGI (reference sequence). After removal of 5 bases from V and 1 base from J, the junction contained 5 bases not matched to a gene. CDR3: CASSHRGIGTDTQYF. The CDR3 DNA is TGTGCCAGCAGTCACAGGGGGATTGGCACAGATACGCAGTATTTT.

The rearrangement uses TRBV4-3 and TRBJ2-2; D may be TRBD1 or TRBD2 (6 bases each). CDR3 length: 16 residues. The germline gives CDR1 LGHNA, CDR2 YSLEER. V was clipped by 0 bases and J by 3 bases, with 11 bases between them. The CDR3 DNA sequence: TGCGCCAGCAGCCAAGAAGGGGGGATTTACACCGGGGAGCTGTTTTTT. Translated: CASSQEGGIYTGELFF.

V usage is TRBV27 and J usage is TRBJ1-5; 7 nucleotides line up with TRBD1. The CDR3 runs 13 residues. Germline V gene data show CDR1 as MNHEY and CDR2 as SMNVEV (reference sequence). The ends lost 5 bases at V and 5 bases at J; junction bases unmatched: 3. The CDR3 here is CASSPDRYQPQHF. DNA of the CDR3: TGTGCCAGCAGTCCGGACAGGTATCAGCCCCAGCATTTT.

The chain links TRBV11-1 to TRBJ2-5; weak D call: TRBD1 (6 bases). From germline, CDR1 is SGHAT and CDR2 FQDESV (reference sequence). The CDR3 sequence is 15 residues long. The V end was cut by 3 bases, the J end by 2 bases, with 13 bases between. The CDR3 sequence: CASSLQGNRQETQYF. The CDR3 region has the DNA TGTGCCAGCAGCTTGCAGGGGAATCGGCAAGAGACCCAGTACTTC. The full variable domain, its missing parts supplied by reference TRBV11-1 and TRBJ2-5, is EAEVAQSPRYKITEKSQAVAFWCDPISGHATLYWYRQILGQGPELLVQFQDESVVDDSQLPKDRFSAERLKGVDSTLKIQPAELGDSAMYLCASSLQGNRQETQYFGPGTRLLVL.